The subject of this entry is one TCR beta chain. Its antigen is unidentified. These data belong to a study of T cell responses to AZD1222 COVID-19 vaccine. Study-wide findings and caveats: Donors skewed white British and female; clonal diversity was possibly underestimated.

TCRdb's table, derived via immunoSEQ multiplex PCR, lists solely in-frame clones and lacks some. Seen here are 130,000 or so clones, approximately 90% observed once, and the top ten hold about 7%. This CDR3 is built from 13 residues. The germline CDR1 and CDR2 sequences are ENHRY and SYGVKD. Trimming shortened V by 0 bases and J by 12 bases, and 12 bases separated the two germline ends. This clonotype was obtained from an adult in good health. The source material was peripheral blood, sampled on day 0 of AZD1222 vaccination. The genes are TRBV10-3 and TRBJ1-5; D remains ambiguous. This chain's CDR3 is CAISESIGGNQHF. CDR3 in DNA: TGTGCCATCAGTGAGTCGATAGGAGGGAACCAGCATTTT.